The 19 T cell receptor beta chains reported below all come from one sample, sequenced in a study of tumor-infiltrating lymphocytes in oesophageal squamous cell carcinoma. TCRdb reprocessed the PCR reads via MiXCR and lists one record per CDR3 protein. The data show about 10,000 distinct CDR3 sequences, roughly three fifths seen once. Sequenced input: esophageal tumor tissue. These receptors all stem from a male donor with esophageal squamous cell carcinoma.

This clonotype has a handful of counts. The CDR3: CASSLTGNVLTF. CDR3 coding DNA: TGTGCCAGCAGCTTAACCGGCAACGTCCTGACTTTC. The V gene is TRBV7-6, the J gene TRBJ2-6; no reliable D call. The germline V gene has CDR1 SGHVS and CDR2 FNYEAQ. V was shortened by 2 bases and J by 9 bases, with 5 bases between the two germline ends. CDR3 size: 12 residues.

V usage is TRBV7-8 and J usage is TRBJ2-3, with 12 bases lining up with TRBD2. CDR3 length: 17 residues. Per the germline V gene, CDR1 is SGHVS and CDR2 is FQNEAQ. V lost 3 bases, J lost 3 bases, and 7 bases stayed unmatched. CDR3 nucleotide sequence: TGTGCCAGCAGCTTGATACTAGCGGGAGGAAAAACAGATACGCAGTATTTT. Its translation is CASSLILAGGKTDTQYF.

The CDR3 nucleotides read TGTGCCAGCAGCTTAGAATGGGGTCCGCTATACGAGCAGTACTTC. This translates into CASSLEWGPLYEQYF. The gene calls are TRBV11-2 and TRBJ2-7; the D is unclear. The ends were cut back, 0 bases at V and 4 bases at J, with 13 bases in the middle. The CDR3 consists of 15 residues. CDR1 and CDR2 (germline): SGHAT, FQNNGV.

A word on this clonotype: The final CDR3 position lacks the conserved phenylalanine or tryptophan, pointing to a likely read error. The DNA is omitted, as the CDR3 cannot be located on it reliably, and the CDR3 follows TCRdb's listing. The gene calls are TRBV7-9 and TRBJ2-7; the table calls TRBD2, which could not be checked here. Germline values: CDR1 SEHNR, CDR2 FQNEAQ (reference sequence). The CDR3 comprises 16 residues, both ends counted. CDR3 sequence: CASSLEPLRGGYTFGS.

Here the CDR3 reads CASSPQVVDSMSGANVLTF. DNA for the CDR3: TGTGCCAGCAGCCCCCAGGTGGTAGATTCGATGTCTGGGGCCAACGTCCTGACTTTC. The chain carries TRBV14 and TRBJ2-6; no clear D. The V end lost 4 bases, the J end lost 1 base, and 20 bases lay between the germline ends. CDR1 is SGHDN and CDR2 is FVKESK in the germline V gene. This CDR3 contains 19 residues.

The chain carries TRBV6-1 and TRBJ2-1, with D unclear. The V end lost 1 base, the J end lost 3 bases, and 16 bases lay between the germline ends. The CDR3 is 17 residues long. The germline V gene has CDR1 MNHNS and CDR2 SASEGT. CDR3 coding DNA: TGTGCCAGCAGTGAAGGCAGGTCACAGATTCTCTACAATGAGCAGTTCTTC. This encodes CASSEGRSQILYNEQFF.

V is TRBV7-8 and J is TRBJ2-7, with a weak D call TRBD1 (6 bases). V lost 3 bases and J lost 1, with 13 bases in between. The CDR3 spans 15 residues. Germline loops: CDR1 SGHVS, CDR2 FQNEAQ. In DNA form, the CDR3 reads TGTGCCAGCAGCTTTAAACAGGGCCCATCCTACGAGCAGTACTTC. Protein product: CASSFKQGPSYEQYF.

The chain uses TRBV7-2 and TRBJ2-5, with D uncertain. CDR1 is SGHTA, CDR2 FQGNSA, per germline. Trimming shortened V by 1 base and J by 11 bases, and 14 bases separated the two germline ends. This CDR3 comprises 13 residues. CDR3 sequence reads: CASSLGLLDEQYF. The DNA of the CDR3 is TGTGCCAGCAGCTTAGGGCTTTTGGATGAGCAGTACTTC.

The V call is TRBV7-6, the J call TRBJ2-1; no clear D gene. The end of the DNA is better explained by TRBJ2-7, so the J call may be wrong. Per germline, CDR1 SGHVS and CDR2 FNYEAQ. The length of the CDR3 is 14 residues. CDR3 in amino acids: CASQSAFGSYEQYF. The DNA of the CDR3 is TGTGCCAGCCAATCCGCATTTGGGTCCTACGAGCAGTACTTC.

The CDR3 region has the DNA TGTGCCAGCAGCTTAAGACAAAACCAGGGCGAGCAGTACTTC. Its protein is CASSLRQNQGEQYF. The gene calls are TRBV7-8 and TRBJ2-6; D is possibly TRBD1 (5 bases). The DNA end is more similar to TRBJ2-7, so the J call may be wrong. Germline lookup yields CDR1 SGHVS and CDR2 FQNEAQ. The CDR3 is 14 amino acids.

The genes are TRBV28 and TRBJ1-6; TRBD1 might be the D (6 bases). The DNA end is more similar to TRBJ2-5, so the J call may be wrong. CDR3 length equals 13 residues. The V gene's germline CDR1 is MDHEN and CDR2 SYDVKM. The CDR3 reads CATRRQAPKTQYF. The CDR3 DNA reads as TGTGCCACCCGCAGACAGGCGCCAAAGACCCAGTACTTC.

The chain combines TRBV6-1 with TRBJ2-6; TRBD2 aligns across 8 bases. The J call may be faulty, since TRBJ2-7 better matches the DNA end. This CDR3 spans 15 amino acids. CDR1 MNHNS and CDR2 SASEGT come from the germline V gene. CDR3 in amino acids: CASSEVAGSNYEQYF. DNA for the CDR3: TGTGCCAGCAGTGAAGTAGCGGGATCTAACTACGAGCAGTACTTC.

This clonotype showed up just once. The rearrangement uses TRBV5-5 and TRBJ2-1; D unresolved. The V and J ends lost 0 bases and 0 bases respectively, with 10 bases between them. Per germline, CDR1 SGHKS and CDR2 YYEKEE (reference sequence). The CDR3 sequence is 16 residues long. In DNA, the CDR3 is TGTGCCAGCAGCTTGGAAGTTGTATACTCCTACAATGAGCAGTTCTTC. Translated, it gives CASSLEVVYSYNEQFF.

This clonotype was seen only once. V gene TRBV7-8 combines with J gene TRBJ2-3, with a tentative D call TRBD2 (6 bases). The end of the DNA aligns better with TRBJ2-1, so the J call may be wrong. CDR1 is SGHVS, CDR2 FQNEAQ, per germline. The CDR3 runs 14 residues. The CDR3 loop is CASSALASYNEQFF. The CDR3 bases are TGTGCCAGCAGCGCGCTAGCGTCATACAATGAGCAGTTCTTC.

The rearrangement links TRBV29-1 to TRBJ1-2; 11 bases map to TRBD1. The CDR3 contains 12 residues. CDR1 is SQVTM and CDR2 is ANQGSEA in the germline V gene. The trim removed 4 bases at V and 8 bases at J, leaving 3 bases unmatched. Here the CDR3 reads CSVGDRGDGYTF. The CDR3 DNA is TGCAGCGTTGGGGACAGGGGGGACGGCTACACCTTC.

The CDR3 sequence: CASTLSQASGVSDTQYF. The CDR3 bases are TGTGCCAGCACCCTCTCTCAGGCTAGCGGCGTTTCAGATACGCAGTATTTT. This chain uses TRBV7-6 with TRBJ2-3; 7 positions match TRBD2. The CDR3 contains 17 residues. Germline loops: CDR1 SGHVS, CDR2 FNYEAQ. V gave up 7 bases and J gave up 4 bases; unmatched junction bases: 17.

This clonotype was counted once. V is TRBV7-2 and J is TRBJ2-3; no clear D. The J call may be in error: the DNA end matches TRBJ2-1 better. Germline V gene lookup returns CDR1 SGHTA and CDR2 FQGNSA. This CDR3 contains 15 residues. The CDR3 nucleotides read TGTGCCAGCAGCCAACGTTTATACGCCGGGAATGAGCAGTTCTTC. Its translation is CASSQRLYAGNEQFF.

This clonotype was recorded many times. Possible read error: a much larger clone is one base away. Here the CDR3 DNA reads TGTGCCACCAGTGAGGGATCTGCCCGATCCCACAATGAGCAGTACTTC. Protein: CATSEGSARSHNEQYF. V gene TRBV24-1 combines with J gene TRBJ2-1; D is unresolved. The J call is uncertain, as TRBJ2-7 better fits the DNA end. The CDR3 runs to 16 residues. CDR1 and CDR2 from the germline V gene are KGHDR and SFDVKD.

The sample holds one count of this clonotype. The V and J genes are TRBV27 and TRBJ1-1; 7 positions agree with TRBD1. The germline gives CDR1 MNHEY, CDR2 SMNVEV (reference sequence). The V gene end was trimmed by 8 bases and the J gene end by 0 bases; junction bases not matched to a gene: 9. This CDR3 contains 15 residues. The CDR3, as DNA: TGTGCCAGCGTACCGGGGACAGCCATGAACACTGAAGCTTTCTTT. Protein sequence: CASVPGTAMNTEAFF.